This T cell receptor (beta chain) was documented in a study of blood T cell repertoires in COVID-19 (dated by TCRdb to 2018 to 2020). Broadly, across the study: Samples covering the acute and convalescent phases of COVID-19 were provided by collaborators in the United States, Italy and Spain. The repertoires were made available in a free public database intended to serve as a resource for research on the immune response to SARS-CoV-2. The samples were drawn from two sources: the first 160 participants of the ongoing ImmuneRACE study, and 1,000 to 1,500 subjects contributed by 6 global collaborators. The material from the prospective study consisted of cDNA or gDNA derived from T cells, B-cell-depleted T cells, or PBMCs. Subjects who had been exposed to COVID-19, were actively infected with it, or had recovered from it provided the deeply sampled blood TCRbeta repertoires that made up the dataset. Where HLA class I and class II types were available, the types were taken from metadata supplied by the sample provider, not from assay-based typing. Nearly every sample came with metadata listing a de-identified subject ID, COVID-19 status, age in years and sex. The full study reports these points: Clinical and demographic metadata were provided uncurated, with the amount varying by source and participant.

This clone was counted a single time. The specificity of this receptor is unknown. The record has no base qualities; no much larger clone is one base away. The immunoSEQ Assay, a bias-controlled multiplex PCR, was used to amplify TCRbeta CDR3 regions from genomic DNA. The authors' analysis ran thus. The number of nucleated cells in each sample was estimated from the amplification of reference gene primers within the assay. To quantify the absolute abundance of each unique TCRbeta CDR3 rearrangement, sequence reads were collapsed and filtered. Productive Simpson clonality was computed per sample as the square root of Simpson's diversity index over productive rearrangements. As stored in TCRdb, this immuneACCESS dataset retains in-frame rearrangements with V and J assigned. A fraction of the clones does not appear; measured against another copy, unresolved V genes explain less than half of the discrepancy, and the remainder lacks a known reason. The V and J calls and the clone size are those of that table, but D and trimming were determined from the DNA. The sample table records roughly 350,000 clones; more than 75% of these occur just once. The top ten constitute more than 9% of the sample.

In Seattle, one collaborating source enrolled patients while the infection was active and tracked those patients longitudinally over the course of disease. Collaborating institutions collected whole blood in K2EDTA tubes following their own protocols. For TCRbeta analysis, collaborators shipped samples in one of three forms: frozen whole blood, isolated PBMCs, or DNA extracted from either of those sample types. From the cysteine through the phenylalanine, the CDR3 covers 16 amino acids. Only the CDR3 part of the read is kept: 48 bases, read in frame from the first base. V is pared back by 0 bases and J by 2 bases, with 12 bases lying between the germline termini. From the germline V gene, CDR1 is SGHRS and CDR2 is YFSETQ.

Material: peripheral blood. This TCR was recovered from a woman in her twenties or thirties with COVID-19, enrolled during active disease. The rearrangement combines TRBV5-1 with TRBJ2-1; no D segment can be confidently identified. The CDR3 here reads CASSLDSTRTYNEQFF. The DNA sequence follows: TGCGCCAGCAGCTTGGACTCGACGCGGACCTACAATGAGCAGTTCTTC.